This T cell receptor (beta chain) comes out of a study of tissue T cells after allogeneic stem cell transplantation. Broader study findings: In patients and mice, blood and spleen missed much of tissue repertoire. Motif-based clustering found tissue-specific repertoire signatures shared across patients, though few clones were shared.

TCRdb keeps only in-frame clones here, not all; method: immunoSEQ multiplex PCR. This sample yields tens of thousands of clones, of which roughly 92% are seen a single time; roughly 3.8% belongs to the top ten. The V gene lost 4 bases and the J gene lost 3 bases, with 14 bases spanning the gap. The CDR3 contains 15 residues. From germline, CDR1 is SGHNT and CDR2 YYREEE (reference sequence). Worth noting for this clone: What it binds is not known.

This chain joins TRBV5-4 and TRBJ2-1; possible D gene TRBD1, 5 bases. The sequence came from a woman aged 40-70 years who later had graft-versus-host disease after an allogeneic stem cell transplant. This specimen was blood, taken before transplantation. DNA of the CDR3: TGTGCCAGCAGCCCGGCGGCAGGGATCTACAATGAGCAGTTCTTC. Its translation: CASSPAAGIYNEQFF.